This T cell receptor (beta chain) was sequenced in a study of blood T cells in healthy people across ages. Together with a sample-barcoded 5' primer, a J-beta primer mix was included in a second PCR lasting roughly 7 to 11 cycles. Each cDNA molecule carried a tag from a template-switch adaptor that contained 12 random nucleotides. TCRdb itself ran the 5' RACE reads through MiXCR, one entry per CDR3 protein. This table has about 970,000 distinct CDR3 sequences, roughly half appearing once. Sequencing used blood. The TCR was taken from a woman aged 55 to 70 in good health.

CDR3 sequence: CASSHRGSQETQYF. The CDR3 nucleotides read TGCGCCAGCAGCCACCGGGGATCTCAAGAGACCCAGTACTTC. The chain uses TRBV5-1 and TRBJ2-5, with D possibly TRBD2 on 5 matching bases. CDR3 length: 14 residues. The V end lost 4 bases, the J end lost 2 bases, and 12 bases lay between the germline ends. Germline V lookup: CDR1 SGHRS, CDR2 YFSETQ. The variable domain in full, with the rest retrieved from reference TRBV5-1 and TRBJ2-5, is KAGVTQTPRYLIKTRGQQVTLSCSPISGHRSVSWYQQTPGQGLQFLFEYFSETQRNKGNFPGRFSGRQFSNSRSEMNVSTLELGDSALYLCASSHRGSQETQYFGPGTRLLVL.